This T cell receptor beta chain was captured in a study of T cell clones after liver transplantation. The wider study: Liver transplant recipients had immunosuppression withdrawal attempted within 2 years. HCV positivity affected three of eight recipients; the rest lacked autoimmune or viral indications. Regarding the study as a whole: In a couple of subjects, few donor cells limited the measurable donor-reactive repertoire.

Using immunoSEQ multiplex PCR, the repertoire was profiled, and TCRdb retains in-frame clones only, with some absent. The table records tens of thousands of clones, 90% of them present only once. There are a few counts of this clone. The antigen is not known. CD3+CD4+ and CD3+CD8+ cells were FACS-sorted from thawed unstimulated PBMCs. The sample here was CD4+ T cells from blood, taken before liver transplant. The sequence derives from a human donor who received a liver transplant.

The CDR3 DNA sequence: TGTGCCAGCAGCGCCAGACAGGGTAGGTCTGGAAACACCATATATTTT. Translating gives CASSARQGRSGNTIYF. The chain combines TRBV13 with TRBJ1-3; 7 bases map to TRBD1. Germline lookup yields CDR1 PRHDT and CDR2 FYEKMQ (reference sequence). This CDR3 has 16 amino acids. The ends lost 5 bases at V and 1 base at J; junction bases unmatched: 8.